The 13 T cell receptor beta chains listed next were all sequenced from one sample in a study of PD-1 blockade in classical Hodgkin lymphoma (dated by TCRdb to 2019 to 2021). Taken with the paper, the label for time point translates to: cycle 4 day 1 (C4D1), after 6 weeks of nivolumab. Every trial patient had relapsed after autologous stem cell transplantation, and cohorts A, B and C differed in prior brentuximab vedotin exposure. Using a Miltenyi CD8+ T cell isolation kit, CD8+ T cells were purified from thawed PBMCs through magnetic negative selection. Libraries came from the immunoSEQ multiplex PCR assay. Drawn from immuneACCESS, this table holds only the in-frame rearrangements with V and J called that TCRdb kept. Clones are partly lost; checked studies trace under half to an unresolved V gene and leave the rest unexplained. The sample table holds 7,300 or so clones, of which 65% to 80% were seen once. The ten largest clones add up to approximately 34% of the sample.

Sample: CD8+ T cells from blood, taken before the fourth cycle of nivolumab. The receptors were sampled from a human donor with classical Hodgkin lymphoma.

The sample holds a few counts of this clone. This likely traces to a read error, being one base from a far larger clone. This sample also contains other DNA sequences that code for the same CDR3. The chain uses TRBV5-6 and TRBJ1-2; TRBD1 might be the D (6 bases). This CDR3 comprises 13 residues. The germline V and J ends were trimmed by 3 bases and 4 bases, with 10 bases remaining between them. CDR1 SGHDT and CDR2 YYEEEE come from the germline V gene. CDR3: CASSWDKSYGYTF. CDR3 DNA sequence: TGTGCCAGCAGCTGGGACAAGTCCTATGGCTACACCTTC.

The rearrangement uses TRBV9 and TRBJ1-3; the D gene is possibly TRBD1 (6 bases). The CDR3 spans 14 residues. CDR1 and CDR2 (germline): SGDLS, YYNGEE. The V gene lost 7 bases and the J gene lost 2 bases, with 13 bases spanning the gap. In DNA form, the CDR3 reads TGTGCCAGCTCCGGAGGGGGGGCTGGAAACACCATATATTTT. Amino acid sequence: CASSGGGAGNTIYF.

For the CDR3, the DNA is TGTGCCAGCAGTGACGGGAGCGGTTGGTCCTACAATGAGCAGTTCTTC. It specifies CASSDGSGWSYNEQFF. The V call is TRBV6-4, the J call TRBJ2-1, with a tentative D call TRBD2 (5 bases). The CDR3 is made up of 16 amino acids. Looked up from germline, CDR1 is MRHNA and CDR2 is SNTAGT. V lost 2 bases to trimming and J lost 1 base, with 12 bases between them.

A few counts support this clone. The chain links TRBV11-2 to TRBJ2-7; the D call may be TRBD1 or TRBD2 (6 bases each). CDR1 and CDR2 (germline): SGHAT, FQNNGV. This CDR3 is 14 amino acids long. Trimming shortened V by 3 bases and J by 2 bases, and 11 bases separated the two germline ends. CDR3: CASSFQRGPYEQYF. The CDR3 DNA reads as TGTGCCAGCAGCTTTCAACGGGGGCCCTACGAGCAGTACTTC.

This clone was counted only a few times. The gene calls are TRBV7-9 and TRBJ2-5, with 7 bases aligning to TRBD1. With V trimmed by 8 bases and J by 4 bases, 13 bases remained unmatched. Germline CDR1 is SEHNR and CDR2 is FQNEAQ (reference sequence). The CDR3 is 15 amino acids. DNA for the CDR3: TGTGCCAGCGACACGCCCAACAGGGGACGAGAGACCCAGTACTTC. Its translation: CASDTPNRGRETQYF.

The rearrangement joins TRBV7-6 to TRBJ2-1; 9 bases map to TRBD2. CDR3 length: 17 residues. The V and J ends lost 4 bases and 10 bases, in that order; junction bases with no gene match: 17. Germline V gene lookup returns CDR1 SGHVS and CDR2 FNYEAQ. The CDR3 here is CASSSPTAALAGREQFF. CDR3 sequence (DNA): TGTGCCAGCAGCTCTCCTACCGCGGCCCTAGCGGGAAGGGAGCAGTTCTTC.

This clone occurred a few times. The chain links TRBV5-5 to TRBJ2-2; 8 bases fit TRBD1. Germline V gives CDR1 SGHKS, CDR2 YYEKEE (reference sequence). J gave up 2 bases and V 0 bases, and 3 bases lay outside the gene matches. The CDR3 is 16 residues long. The CDR3 coding sequence is TGTGCCAGCAGCTTGGGCAGGGGGCGTAACACCGGGGAGCTGTTTTTT. Protein: CASSLGRGRNTGELFF.

This clone has just one count. This chain joins TRBV7-9 and TRBJ2-2, with a tentative D call TRBD2 (6 bases). The CDR3 consists of 16 residues. V was pared by 1 base and J by 3 bases, with 12 bases between. Germline V gene lookup returns CDR1 SEHNR and CDR2 FQNEAQ (reference sequence). CDR3 coding DNA: TGTGCCAGCAGCTTAGGAAGCGGGCCCTACACCGGGGAGCTGTTTTTT. Encoded protein: CASSLGSGPYTGELFF.

The chain employs TRBV30 and TRBJ2-7; 10 bases are shared with TRBD2. CDR1 and CDR2 from the germline V gene are GTSNPN and SVGIG (reference sequence). Trimming removed 2 bases from V and 5 bases from J; junction bases left unmatched: 6. CDR3 length: 14 amino acids. The CDR3 sequence is CAWSSASGSHEQYF. The CDR3 DNA reads TGTGCCTGGAGTTCCGCTAGCGGGAGCCACGAGCAGTACTTC.

The chain joins TRBV4-3 to TRBJ1-3; D is possibly TRBD1 (5 bases). The ends were cut back, 1 base at V and 2 bases at J, with 9 bases in the middle. This CDR3 has 15 residues. Germline V gene lookup returns CDR1 LGHNA and CDR2 YSLEER. For the CDR3, the DNA is TGCGCCAGCAGCCAAGGAAAGGGGCCTGGAAACACCATATATTTT. It encodes CASSQGKGPGNTIYF.

This clone was counted once. J is TRBJ2-3 and V is TRBV2; TRBD2 is a possible D gene (6 bases). The CDR3 runs 19 residues. V was cut by 7 bases and J by 0 bases, with 26 bases left in between. Looked up from germline, CDR1 is SNHLY and CDR2 is FYNNEI. The CDR3 nucleotides are TGTGCCAGCAAAGCGGATACGGGGGATTGGCGTTCTAGCACAGATACGCAGTATTTT. Amino acids: CASKADTGDWRSSTDTQYF.

The chain combines TRBV6-5 with TRBJ1-2; D uncertain. The CDR3 covers 15 residues. Germline CDR1 reads MNHEY; CDR2 reads SVGAGI. V shed 0 bases and J shed 4 bases, with 12 bases lying between them. The DNA for the CDR3 is TGTGCCAGCAGTTACTCGATCAGCCCGCTCTATGGCTACACCTTC. Amino acids: CASSYSISPLYGYTF.

This clone has a single count. The chain links TRBV7-2 to TRBJ1-1; D unresolved. Trimming cost V 7 bases and J 3 bases, with 9 bases left between them. The CDR3 runs to 12 residues. Germline V gene sequence: CDR1 SGHTA, CDR2 FQGNSA. In DNA, the CDR3 is TGTGCCAGCACCCTTTTTTACACTGAAGCTTTCTTT. Its translation is CASTLFYTEAFF.